These T cell receptor beta chains were read from a single sample in a study of CD8+CD57+ T cells in acquired aplastic anemia. Each CDR3 protein is one row after TCRdb ran MiXCR on the reads. The sample carries 160,000 or so distinct CDR3 sequences, around 52% recorded once. The sequencing sample was made of sorted CD4+, CD8+, or CD8+CD57+ T cells (not recorded which) from PBMCs. The source of these receptors is a human donor with aplastic anemia. Both conserved end residues are part of each CDR3. The order of the fields is V gene, clone size, J gene, D gene, CDR3 DNA, CDR3 protein. A D gene is named only where the DNA matches it firmly. Some rows mark clone size as missing; the rest say once, few, many or name a class of expanded clone.

TRBV18,.,TRBJ1-1,.,TGTGCCAGCTCACCAGGTCGCGGAGCTGAAGCTTTCTTT,CASSPGRGAEAFF
TRBV5-1,many,TRBJ2-7,.,TGCGCCAGCAGCCTCGGACTCTACTACGAGCAGTACTTC,CASSLGLYYEQYF
TRBV20-1,few,TRBJ2-3,.,TGCAGTGCTAGTAAAGGTGATACGCAGTATTTT,CSASKGDTQYF
TRBV10-2,.,TRBJ2-7,.,TGCGCCAGCAGCCCAGGGATCGCCTACGAGCAGTACTTC,CASSPGIAYEQYF
TRBV24-1,.,TRBJ2-7,.,TGTGCCACCAGTGATCCCGACAGAGGGGTCTACGAGCAGCACTTC,CATSDPDRGVYEQHF
TRBV6-5,many,TRBJ1-2,.,TGTGCCAGCAGTTACGGCCAGGGACCCTTCTATGGCTACACCTTC,CASSYGQGPFYGYTF
TRBV25-1,.,TRBJ1-1,TRBD1,TGTGCCAGCAGTCCCCGACCGGGGTTGGAGGGACAGCCAGTCGTCACTGAAGCTTTCTTT,CASSPRPGLEGQPVVTEAFF
TRBV10-3,.,TRBJ1-1,TRBD1,TGTGCCATCAGTGGGCGGGACAGGGACTACACTGAAGCTTTCTTT,CAISGRDRDYTEAFF
TRBV2,once,TRBJ2-1,TRBD1,TGTGCCAGCACCCAGGAGCGGACAGGGTACAATGAGCAGTTCTTC,CASTQERTGYNEQFF
TRBV2,once,TRBJ2-6,.,TGTGCCAGCAGTGAATACTTAGGGGTTGGGGCCAACGTCCTGACTTTC,CASSEYLGVGANVLTF
TRBV19,.,TRBJ1-2,.,TGTGCCAGTAGCCGTTCCCGAAGGGACTATGGCTACACCTTC,CASSRSRRDYGYTF
TRBV4-1,few,TRBJ2-5,.,TGTGCCAGCAGCCAAGACGCAGGGGCGCGGGAGACCCAGTACTTC,CASSQDAGARETQYF
TRBV4-3,many,TRBJ2-7,TRBD2,TGCGCCAGCAGCCAAGGGACTAGCGGGGCTTACGAGCAGTACTTC,CASSQGTSGAYEQYF
TRBV19,.,TRBJ2-7,.,TGTGCCAGTAGTATAGGGGACAACCGCGAGCAGTACTTC,CASSIGDNREQYF
TRBV9,.,TRBJ2-7,TRBD2,TGTGCCAGCAGCCAGGGACTAGCGGAGGTCTACGAGCAGTACTTC,CASSQGLAEVYEQYF
TRBV6-2/TRBV6-3,.,TRBJ1-1,TRBD1,TGTGCCAGCGCAGGGGGGGCGGCTGGGACTGAAGCTTTCTTT,CASAGGAAGTEAFF
TRBV19,.,TRBJ1-6,.,TGTGCCAGTAGTATAGGGTGGACCCTCGGATCACCCCTCCACTTT,CASSIGWTLGSPLHF
TRBV11-2,.,TRBJ1-6,.,TGTGCCAGCAGCTTCGGCGGGAGCTCCTATAGTTCACCCCTCCACTTT,CASSFGGSSYSSPLHF
TRBV11-3,many,TRBJ1-2,.,TGTGCCAGCAGCTTACCATCTAACTATGGCTACACCTTC,CASSLPSNYGYTF
TRBV12-3/TRBV12-4,many,TRBJ1-5,.,TGTGCCAGCAGTTCAGAGGGGGTTCAGCCCCAGCATTTT,CASSSEGVQPQHF
TRBV11-2,many,TRBJ1-1,.,TGTGCCAGCAGCTTTCCAGGGGACCCACCTTACACTGAAGCTTTCTTT,CASSFPGDPPYTEAFF
TRBV11-2,.,TRBJ1-3,.,TGTGCCAGCAGCTTAGTCCCAGGGCCTCATAGCTCTGGAAACACCATATATTTT,CASSLVPGPHSSGNTIYF
TRBV20-1,many,TRBJ2-7,.,TGCAGTGCGACGGGAGAAGAATCCTACGAGCAGTACTTC,CSATGEESYEQYF
TRBV19,many,TRBJ2-7,TRBD1,TGTGCCAGTAGTACCAAGACAGGGCTCAGCTCCTACGAGCAGTACTTC,CASSTKTGLSSYEQYF
TRBV10-3,.,TRBJ2-5,.,TGTGCCATCAGTGAGTCACAACTAGCCGAGACCCAGTACTTC,CAISESQLAETQYF
TRBV25-1,.,TRBJ1-4,TRBD1,TGTGCCAGCAGTGAATATAACACCGGGACAGGGAGCTTCGGGGCTAATGAAAAACTGTTTTTT,CASSEYNTGTGSFGANEKLFF
TRBV12-3/TRBV12-4,.,TRBJ1-4,TRBD1,TGTGCCAGCAGCCCGGGACAGCCTAATGAAAAACTGTTTTTT,CASSPGQPNEKLFF
TRBV6-1,few,TRBJ2-1,.,TGTGCCAGCTACCCTTCGGAGGCAGTCTACAATGAGCAGTTCTTC,CASYPSEAVYNEQFF